These T cell receptor beta chains were read from a single sample in a study of cytomegalovirus exposure and HLA in healthy donors. TCRdb's table, derived via immunoSEQ multiplex PCR, lists solely in-frame clones and lacks some. The profile shows about 140,000 clones, about 82% of them singletons. The source material was PBMCs. The receptors shown here come from a man aged 25-40 years in good health and CMV-seronegative. Each CDR3 is given with its conserved first and last residue.

j_call v_call cdr3_aa
TRBJ1-3 TRBV27 CASSLNPDLDSGNTIYF
TRBJ1-5 TRBV5-4 CASSPSDPGQDSNQPQHF
TRBJ2-7 TRBV5-6 CASSLVGQGLSHEQYF
TRBJ2-7 TRBV7-9 CSSSSTGGEQYF
TRBJ2-1 TRBV27 CASSFFSKGAADEQFF
TRBJ1-1 TRBV5-5 CASSWAGANTEAFF
TRBJ2-4 TRBV30 CAWSVSRYSDIQYF
TRBJ1-5 TRBV28 CASSQQVYQPQHF
TRBJ1-4 TRBV28 CASSLSYEKLFF
TRBJ2-4 TRBV6-1 CASSGQGRDKNIQYF
TRBJ2-7 TRBV27 CASLQGREQYF
TRBJ2-7 TRBV7-6 CASSYSREDEQYF
TRBJ2-7 TRBV5-4 CASSSAGFYEQYF
TRBJ2-3 TRBV6-4 CASSDAAGASTDTQYF
TRBJ1-1 TRBV7-9 CASSLEGAAGEAFF
TRBJ2-7 TRBV2 CASSQDSYNEQYF
TRBJ1-2 TRBV28 CASSYRDGYTF
TRBJ1-5 TRBV29-1 CSVEEGSNQPQHF
TRBJ2-5 TRBV9 CASSVVDEAWETQYF
TRBJ1-3 TRBV6-5 CASRWNRDGNTIYF
TRBJ1-6 TRBV7-9 CASSLGQFNSPLHF
TRBJ2-2 TRBV5-1 CASSSEALTRTGELFF
TRBJ2-1 TRBV10-1 CASSEGTSGRNEQFF
TRBJ2-5 TRBV7-6 CASSLASRGRETQYF
TRBJ1-6 TRBV9 CASSVEVTPGGALHF
TRBJ2-5 TRBV7-3 CASSLIGEETQYF
TRBJ2-6 TRBV6-1 CASSAGTGANVLTF
TRBJ2-1 TRBV18 CASSPPSRTDNEQFF
TRBJ2-7 TRBV6-6 CASSSILARSSYEQYF
TRBJ1-5 TRBV29-1 CSVRQGNSNQPQNF
TRBJ2-7 TRBV5-8 CASRWTNNEQYF
TRBJ1-5 TRBV5-8 CASSWGQISNQPQHF
TRBJ1-5 TRBV4-2 CASSQDLGQSILDF
TRBJ1-1 TRBV19 CASSMETANTEAFF
TRBJ2-7 TRBV28 CASSFRLAAYEQYF
TRBJ2-7 TRBV7-2 CASSPLDRAYEQYF
TRBJ2-1 TRBV5-1 CASSLELLNEQFF
TRBJ1-6 TRBV15 CATSRSRSMRSYNSPLHF
TRBJ2-5 TRBV4-2 CASSQGLPAGGLGETQYF
TRBJ1-2 TRBV25-1 CASSAGYGYTF
TRBJ1-4 TRBV7-8 CASSLNQKPGVIFGEKLFF
TRBJ1-4 TRBV5-6 CASSLSRDEKLFF
TRBJ2-7 TRBV27 CASSLSADNTYEQYF
TRBJ2-6 TRBV29-1 CSVADRSSGANVLTF
TRBJ2-5 TRBV5-6 CASSSGVLETQYF